This is a list of T cell receptor beta chains from one sample in a study of beta chain features in type 1 diabetes. Some clones are missing from TCRdb's copy, which holds only in-frame ones; the method was immunoSEQ multiplex PCR. This table holds 150,000 to 170,000 clones, about 9.4% found once. The sample taken for sequencing was central memory CD4+ T cells from blood. The receptors here all came from a man aged 25-45 years with type 1 diabetes. Each CDR3 is given with its conserved first and last residue. Fields, in order: D gene, J gene, V gene, clone size, CDR3 protein, CDR3 DNA. A D gene is named only where the DNA matches it firmly. A row's size may be missing; if present it is once, few, many or a size class.

D: TRBD1; J: TRBJ1-1; V: TRBV28; size: -; CDR3: CASSLAGGYTEAFF; DNA: TGTGCCAGCAGTTTGGCAGGGGGTTACACTGAAGCTTTCTTT
D: TRBD1; J: TRBJ2-3; V: TRBV7-7; size: few; CDR3: CASSQGADTQYF; DNA: TGTGCTAGCAGCCAGGGGGCAGATACGCAGTATTTT
D: TRBD2; J: TRBJ2-3; V: TRBV2; size: -; CDR3: CASSGSGSPDTQYF; DNA: TGTGCCAGCAGTGGCAGCGGGAGCCCAGATACGCAGTATTTT
D: TRBD2; J: TRBJ2-7; V: TRBV27; size: -; CDR3: CASSPLAGDYEQYF; DNA: TGTGCCAGCAGTCCACTAGCGGGAGACTACGAGCAGTACTTC
D: TRBD1; J: TRBJ1-2; V: TRBV18; size: -; CDR3: CASSPDRATYGYTF; DNA: TGTGCCAGCTCACCGGACAGGGCCACCTATGGCTACACCTTC
D: TRBD1; J: TRBJ2-7; V: TRBV2; size: -; CDR3: CASSERQGSYEQYF; DNA: TGTGCCAGCAGTGAAAGACAGGGCTCCTACGAGCAGTACTTC
D: TRBD1; J: TRBJ1-2; V: TRBV30; size: -; CDR3: CAWSNGDSNYGYTF; DNA: TGTGCCTGGAGTAATGGGGACAGTAACTATGGCTACACCTTC
D: -; J: TRBJ1-5; V: TRBV2; size: -; CDR3: CASSERGMKPQHF; DNA: TGTGCCAGCAGTGAACGGGGTATGAAGCCCCAGCATTTT
D: TRBD2; J: TRBJ2-1; V: TRBV29-1; size: many; CDR3: CSVGLAGGPHEQFF; DNA: TGCAGCGTTGGCTTGGCGGGAGGGCCCCATGAGCAGTTCTTC
D: -; J: TRBJ2-7; V: TRBV7-9; size: -; CDR3: CASSRAGSSYEQYF; DNA: TGTGCCAGTTCGCGGGCCGGATCTTCCTACGAGCAGTACTTC
D: -; J: TRBJ2-7; V: TRBV9; size: -; CDR3: CASSPQPGFQRGEQYF; DNA: TGTGCCAGCAGCCCTCAGCCGGGCTTCCAACGGGGCGAGCAGTACTTC
D: TRBD2; J: TRBJ2-7; V: TRBV18; size: few; CDR3: CASSPPSGSARYEQYF; DNA: TGTGCCAGCTCACCGCCTAGCGGGAGTGCCCGTTACGAGCAGTACTTC
D: TRBD1; J: TRBJ2-3; V: TRBV10-2; size: few; CDR3: CASMQGDTDTQYF; DNA: TGCGCCAGCATGCAGGGGGACACAGATACGCAGTATTTT
D: -; J: TRBJ2-3; V: TRBV6-1; size: few; CDR3: CASGESTDTQYF; DNA: TGTGCCAGTGGGGAGAGCACAGATACGCAGTATTTT
D: -; J: TRBJ2-7; V: TRBV28; size: -; CDR3: CASSLPSRRSEQYF; DNA: TGTGCCAGCAGTTTGCCTAGCAGGAGGTCCGAGCAGTACTTC
D: -; J: TRBJ1-1; V: TRBV9; size: -; CDR3: CASSGQTIHTEAFF; DNA: TGTGCCAGCAGTGGACAGACGATCCACACTGAAGCTTTCTTT
D: -; J: TRBJ2-7; V: TRBV4-3; size: few; CDR3: CASSQDLHAGSMYEQYF; DNA: TGCGCCAGCAGCCAAGATCTTCATGCAGGGTCAATGTACGAGCAGTACTTC
D: -; J: TRBJ2-7; V: TRBV6-5; size: few; CDR3: CASSYSLNRPYEQYF; DNA: TGTGCCAGCAGTTACTCGTTAAACAGGCCCTACGAGCAGTACTTC
D: TRBD1; J: TRBJ2-5; V: TRBV28; size: -; CDR3: CASSSGQGETQYF; DNA: TGTGCCAGCAGTTCGGGACAGGGAGAGACCCAGTACTTC
D: -; J: TRBJ2-2; V: TRBV7-2; size: -; CDR3: CASSLKGQGDTGELFF; DNA: TGTGCCAGCAGCCTTAAGGGGCAGGGCGACACCGGGGAGCTGTTTTTT
D: -; J: TRBJ1-1; V: TRBV9; size: few; CDR3: CASSVRVNTEAFF; DNA: TGTGCCAGCAGCGTCAGGGTAAACACTGAAGCTTTCTTT
D: -; J: TRBJ1-1; V: TRBV28; size: few; CDR3: CASSPQAGRMNTEAFF; DNA: TGTGCCAGCAGTCCACAGGCAGGGCGAATGAACACTGAAGCTTTCTTT
D: TRBD1; J: TRBJ2-2; V: TRBV7-3; size: -; CDR3: CASSRTGGTGELFF; DNA: TGTGCCAGCAGCCGGACAGGGGGAACCGGGGAGCTGTTTTTT
D: TRBD1; J: TRBJ2-2; V: TRBV25-1; size: -; CDR3: CASSAMTGPGELFF; DNA: TGTGCCAGCAGTGCAATGACAGGGCCCGGGGAGCTGTTTTTT
D: -; J: TRBJ2-3; V: TRBV19; size: -; CDR3: CASSIRVSAGRTDTQYF; DNA: TGTGCCAGTAGTATAAGGGTCAGCGCGGGTCGCACAGATACGCAGTATTTT
D: -; J: TRBJ1-5; V: TRBV28; size: -; CDR3: CASSFQLNRRNQPQHF; DNA: TGTGCCAGCAGTTTCCAACTTAACAGGAGAAATCAGCCCCAGCATTTT
D: TRBD2; J: TRBJ2-1; V: TRBV6-1; size: -; CDR3: CASRTSGSHNEQFF; DNA: TGTGCCAGCAGAACTAGCGGGAGCCACAATGAGCAGTTCTTC
D: TRBD2; J: TRBJ2-5; V: TRBV28; size: few; CDR3: CASSSGGTPETQYF; DNA: TGTGCCAGCAGTTCGGGGGGGACGCCGGAGACCCAGTACTTC
D: TRBD1; J: TRBJ2-1; V: TRBV5-1; size: few; CDR3: CASSLSGGPSYNEQFF; DNA: TGCGCCAGCAGCCTTTCAGGGGGCCCTTCCTACAATGAGCAGTTCTTC
D: TRBD2; J: TRBJ2-1; V: TRBV5-4; size: -; CDR3: CASSLTSGAHEQFF; DNA: TGTGCCAGCAGCTTGACTAGCGGGGCCCATGAGCAGTTCTTC
D: TRBD2; J: TRBJ2-5; V: TRBV29-1; size: -; CDR3: CSVVTSGSRETQYF; DNA: TGCAGCGTCGTAACTAGCGGGAGTAGAGAGACCCAGTACTTC
D: -; J: TRBJ2-7; V: TRBV7-2; size: few; CDR3: CASSFTRVGGEQYF; DNA: TGTGCCAGCAGCTTCACGCGGGTGGGCGGCGAGCAGTACTTC
D: TRBD1; J: TRBJ2-7; V: TRBV10-3; size: many; CDR3: CAMGQTYEQYF; DNA: TGTGCCATGGGACAGACCTACGAGCAGTACTTC
D: -; J: TRBJ2-7; V: TRBV6-6; size: -; CDR3: CASRLDSPYEQYF; DNA: TGTGCCAGCAGACTTGATTCGCCCTACGAGCAGTACTTC
D: -; J: TRBJ1-5; V: TRBV28; size: -; CDR3: CASIGAIYSNQPQHF; DNA: TGTGCCAGCATAGGGGCGATATATAGCAATCAGCCCCAGCATTTT
D: -; J: TRBJ1-3; V: TRBV30; size: -; CDR3: CAWTRGVGNTIYF; DNA: TGTGCCTGGACGCGGGGAGTTGGAAACACCATATATTTT
D: -; J: TRBJ2-5; V: TRBV7-2; size: -; CDR3: CASSHTGKGETQYF; DNA: TGTGCCAGCAGCCACACAGGGAAAGGAGAGACCCAGTACTTC
D: -; J: TRBJ2-6; V: TRBV15; size: few; CDR3: CATSRDIAGANVLTF; DNA: TGTGCCACCAGCAGAGACATAGCTGGGGCCAACGTCCTGACTTTC
D: TRBD1; J: TRBJ2-7; V: TRBV28; size: -; CDR3: CASSSTGTGHHEQYF; DNA: TGTGCCAGCAGTTCGACCGGGACAGGGCACCACGAGCAGTACTTC
D: TRBD2; J: TRBJ2-7; V: TRBV4-2; size: few; CDR3: CASSQAVSGDEQYF; DNA: TGTGCCAGCAGCCAGGCAGTTAGCGGGGACGAGCAGTACTTC
D: TRBD2; J: TRBJ2-1; V: TRBV5-1; size: few; CDR3: CASGAGGPGNEQFF; DNA: TGCGCCAGCGGCGCGGGAGGGCCGGGCAATGAGCAGTTCTTC
D: TRBD2; J: TRBJ2-1; V: TRBV7-8; size: -; CDR3: CASSLARLAAEQFF; DNA: TGTGCCAGCAGCTTAGCCCGACTAGCCGCTGAGCAGTTCTTC
D: -; J: TRBJ2-3; V: TRBV5-1; size: few; CDR3: CASKESTDTQYF; DNA: TGCGCCAGCAAGGAGAGTACAGATACGCAGTATTTT
D: -; J: TRBJ2-3; V: TRBV13; size: few; CDR3: CASSATRTDTQYF; DNA: TGTGCCAGCAGCGCGACTCGCACAGATACGCAGTATTTT
D: TRBD2; J: TRBJ2-1; V: TRBV2; size: many; CDR3: CASNGLAGVYNEQFF; DNA: TGTGCCAGCAACGGACTAGCGGGAGTGTACAATGAGCAGTTCTTC
D: -; J: TRBJ2-2; V: TRBV5-4; size: -; CDR3: CASSPGGYMIPGELFF; DNA: TGTGCCAGCAGCCCCGGCGGCTACATGATCCCCGGGGAGCTGTTTTTT
D: TRBD2; J: TRBJ2-5; V: TRBV4-3; size: few; CDR3: CASSQGTSGGLKKETQYF; DNA: TGCGCCAGCAGCCAAGGGACTAGCGGAGGGCTGAAGAAAGAGACCCAGTACTTC
D: -; J: TRBJ2-1; V: TRBV7-2; size: -; CDR3: CASRALGGIPYNEQFF; DNA: TGTGCCAGCAGGGCTTTAGGCGGGATTCCCTACAATGAGCAGTTCTTC
D: TRBD2; J: TRBJ2-5; V: TRBV5-4; size: -; CDR3: CASSRTSGSRETQYF; DNA: TGTGCCAGCAGCCGGACTAGCGGGAGTCGAGAGACCCAGTACTTC
D: -; J: TRBJ2-1; V: TRBV9; size: few; CDR3: CASSARNRASNEQFF; DNA: TGTGCCAGCAGCGCCCGAAACAGGGCGTCCAATGAGCAGTTCTTC
D: TRBD2; J: TRBJ2-3; V: TRBV7-3; size: -; CDR3: CASSLAGVDTQYF; DNA: TGTGCCAGCAGCCTAGCGGGAGTGGATACGCAGTATTTT
D: TRBD2; J: TRBJ2-5; V: TRBV19; size: few; CDR3: CASSTRLAGEGTQYF; DNA: TGTGCCAGTAGTACCCGACTAGCGGGAGAGGGGACCCAGTACTTC
D: TRBD2; J: TRBJ2-1; V: TRBV30; size: -; CDR3: CAWTSGSRYNEQFF; DNA: TGTGCCTGGACCAGCGGGAGCCGCTACAATGAGCAGTTCTTC
D: -; J: TRBJ1-1; V: TRBV19; size: few; CDR3: CASSMTRTTEAFF; DNA: TGTGCCAGTAGTATGACAAGAACCACTGAAGCTTTCTTT
D: -; J: TRBJ2-7; V: TRBV27; size: few; CDR3: CASSKLRDPYEQYF; DNA: TGTGCCAGCAGTAAGCTTAGAGATCCCTACGAGCAGTACTTC
D: TRBD2; J: TRBJ2-7; V: TRBV5-4; size: few; CDR3: CASSEAGGLTYEQYF; DNA: TGTGCCAGCAGCGAAGCGGGAGGGCTCACCTACGAGCAGTACTTC
D: -; J: TRBJ2-2; V: TRBV29-1; size: many; CDR3: CSVGDTYTGELFF; DNA: TGCAGCGTTGGCGACACTTACACCGGGGAGCTGTTTTTT
D: -; J: TRBJ1-4; V: TRBV18; size: -; CDR3: CASSPRSGGAGEKLFF; DNA: TGTGCCAGCTCACCACGGTCCGGAGGGGCCGGTGAAAAACTGTTTTTT
D: -; J: TRBJ1-1; V: TRBV11-2; size: -; CDR3: CASSFQLKTEAFF; DNA: TGTGCCAGCAGCTTTCAGTTGAAGACTGAAGCTTTCTTT